The 29 T cell receptor beta chains below come from one sample, sequenced in a study. The TRBV12-4/TRBJ1-2 clonotypes were amplified using barcode primers with ligated adaptors. TCRdb itself ran the multiplex PCR reads through MiXCR, one entry per CDR3 protein. Of around 2,500 distinct CDR3 sequences listed, under 5% were seen once; the top ten hold 10% to 11%. The sample was naive CD4+ T cells sorted from blood. The subset: naive CD4+ T cells, CD4+CD45RA+CD25-. Receptor source: a female donor with breast cancer.

In this sample, this clonotype is medium-sized. The rearrangement joins TRBV12-3 or TRBV12-4 to TRBJ1-2; no definite D call. There are 14 residues in the CDR3. The V end lost 4 bases, the J end lost 0 bases, and 9 bases lay between the germline ends. The CDR3 here is CASSSRVSNYGYTF. CDR3 DNA: TGTGCCAGCAGTTCTAGAGTGTCTAACTATGGCTACACCTTC.

This clonotype is labeled medium-sized. V and J are TRBV12-3 or TRBV12-4 and TRBJ1-2; D might be TRBD1 (5 bases). V was clipped by 2 bases and J by 7 bases, with 17 bases between them. CDR3 length: 15 residues. CDR3 nucleotide sequence: TGTGCCAGCAGTTTAATGGGCAGGGAGGCAGGTGGCTACACCTTC. Protein sequence: CASSLMGREAGGYTF.

This clonotype was observed at least ten times. CDR3: CASSFDTSLYGYTF. Here the CDR3 DNA reads TGTGCCAGCAGTTTTGACACCTCACTCTATGGCTACACCTTC. The gene calls are TRBV12-3 or TRBV12-4 and TRBJ1-2; D is uncertain. This CDR3 is built from 14 residues. V was pared by 3 bases and J by 4 bases, with 12 bases between.

Judged by abundance, this clonotype is medium-sized (0.01 to 0.1%). The genes are TRBV12-3 or TRBV12-4 and TRBJ1-2; no reliable D call. Trimming cost V 3 bases and J 7 bases, with 9 bases left between them. The length of the CDR3 is 12 residues. This CDR3 reads CASSLYRGGYTF. CDR3 DNA sequence: TGTGCCAGCAGTTTGTATCGGGGTGGCTACACCTTC.

Judged by abundance, this clonotype is medium-sized. The rearrangement links TRBV12-3 or TRBV12-4 to TRBJ1-2; D unclear. The CDR3 runs to 14 residues. V was shortened by 4 bases and J by 0 bases, with 9 bases between the two germline ends. The DNA for the CDR3 is TGTGCCAGCAGTTCAGGAGATGCTAACTATGGCTACACCTTC. Protein product: CASSSGDANYGYTF.

Sample share makes this clonotype medium-sized. The rearrangement joins TRBV12-3 or TRBV12-4 to TRBJ1-2; TRBD1 matches at 8 bases. The CDR3 consists of 15 residues. With V trimmed by 3 bases and J by 6 bases, 9 bases remained unmatched. The CDR3 reads CASSLGQGQVDGYTF. The DNA for the CDR3 is TGTGCCAGCAGTTTGGGCCAGGGACAGGTGGATGGCTACACCTTC.

By sample share, this clonotype is medium-sized (0.01 to 0.1%). The chain joins TRBV12-3 or TRBV12-4 to TRBJ1-2; D is undetermined. Trimming took 6 bases from V and 2 from J, leaving 10 bases between them. This CDR3 is built from 13 residues. The CDR3 bases are TGTGCCAGCAGCATGGACGGAAACTATGGCTACACCTTC. It translates to CASSMDGNYGYTF.

By share, this clonotype counts as medium-sized. The chain has TRBV12-3 or TRBV12-4 and TRBJ1-2; the D gene is possibly TRBD1 (6 bases). The CDR3 covers 14 residues. Trimming took off 5 bases at V and 6 bases at J, with 16 bases between the two ends. CDR3 amino acids: CASSRWTVENGYTF. The CDR3 coding sequence is TGTGCCAGCAGTCGGTGGACAGTAGAGAATGGCTACACCTTC.

This clonotype ranks as medium-sized. The J gene is TRBJ1-2, the V gene TRBV12-3 or TRBV12-4; D is perhaps TRBD1 (6 bases). Trimming removed 5 bases from V and 3 bases from J, with 19 bases in between. This CDR3 has 16 amino acids. The CDR3 DNA is TGTGCCAGCAGTCTCACCAACAGGGAGGCGGACTATGGCTACACCTTC. It yields the protein CASSLTNREADYGYTF.

This clonotype is medium-sized (0.01 to 0.1%) by share. The chain recombines TRBV12-3 or TRBV12-4 with TRBJ1-2; the D is unclear. The CDR3 runs 13 residues. Trimming stripped 3 bases from V and 8 bases from J, with 13 bases between. The CDR3 here is CASSFAGRVGYTF. Here the CDR3 DNA reads TGTGCCAGCAGTTTTGCCGGTCGCGTAGGCTACACCTTC.

By share, this clonotype ranks as medium-sized (0.01 to 0.1%). This chain links TRBV12-3 or TRBV12-4 with TRBJ1-2; 10 bases are shared with TRBD1. Trimming took 5 bases from V and 2 from J; bases not matched to a gene: 8. This CDR3 is 16 amino acids long. The CDR3 is CASSPIWDRGNYGYTF. The CDR3 bases are TGTGCCAGCAGTCCCATCTGGGACAGGGGAAACTATGGCTACACCTTC.

This clonotype is medium-sized. V is TRBV12-3 or TRBV12-4 and J is TRBJ1-2; D not resolved. The CDR3 totals 11 residues. Deletions cut 7 bases from V and 8 bases from J, with 11 bases between. The CDR3 loop reads CASTSGWGYTF. In DNA, the CDR3 is TGTGCCAGCACCTCGGGGTGGGGCTACACCTTC.

This clonotype is medium-sized by share. The rearrangement uses TRBV12-3 or TRBV12-4 and TRBJ1-2; the D is unclear. The CDR3 has 14 amino acids. V lost 1 base to trimming and J lost 3 bases, with 9 bases between them. The CDR3 nucleotides are TGTGCCAGCAGTTTAGTGGGTATAGACTATGGCTACACCTTC. It codes for CASSLVGIDYGYTF.

This clonotype is classed as medium-sized. For the CDR3, the DNA is TGTGCCAGCAGTTTAGCCGGTACAGGGACTGGCTACACCTTC. Protein: CASSLAGTGTGYTF. The J gene is TRBJ1-2, the V gene TRBV12-3 or TRBV12-4; tentatively, D is TRBD1 (6 bases). V was trimmed by 0 bases and J by 7 bases, leaving 12 bases between them. This CDR3 spans 14 amino acids.

This clonotype is categorized as medium-sized. The V call is TRBV12-3 or TRBV12-4, the J call TRBJ1-2, with a weak D call TRBD1 (6 bases). V lost 5 bases, J lost 8 bases, and 18 bases lay in between. This CDR3 is 14 amino acids long. This chain's CDR3 is CASSPQGGGGGYTF. DNA for the CDR3: TGTGCCAGCAGTCCACAGGGAGGCGGTGGCGGCTACACCTTC.

In its sample, this clonotype ranks as large. The gene calls are TRBV12-3 or TRBV12-4 and TRBJ1-2; 8 bases match TRBD1. The CDR3 is 11 amino acids. Germline trimming cut 6 bases from V and 7 bases from J; bases unmatched to any gene: 1. CDR3 DNA sequence: TGTGCCAGCAGAGACAGGGGTGGCTACACCTTC. Residues: CASRDRGGYTF.

In its sample, this clonotype is medium-sized. V usage is TRBV12-3 or TRBV12-4 and J usage is TRBJ1-2, with D hard to call. V was trimmed by 5 bases and J by 7 bases, leaving 8 bases between them. The CDR3 spans 11 residues. This chain's CDR3 is CASSIRSGYTF. The CDR3 region has the DNA TGTGCCAGCAGTATTAGGAGTGGCTACACCTTC.

Relative to its sample, this clonotype is medium-sized. The chain joins TRBV12-3 or TRBV12-4 to TRBJ1-2; TRBD1 might be the D (6 bases). Trimming took 1 base from V and 4 from J, leaving 7 bases between them. CDR3 length: 13 amino acids. DNA for the CDR3: TGTGCCAGCAGTTTAGGGACAGTCTATGGCTACACCTTC. Its translation: CASSLGTVYGYTF.

This clonotype is judged medium-sized. The chain combines TRBV12-3 or TRBV12-4 with TRBJ1-2; D not resolved. The length of the CDR3 is 15 residues. V was clipped by 3 bases and J by 0 bases, with 11 bases between them. The CDR3 loop reads CASSLVKESNYGYTF. Written as DNA, the CDR3 is TGTGCCAGCAGTTTGGTCAAGGAGTCTAACTATGGCTACACCTTC.

This clonotype is categorized as medium-sized (0.01 to 0.1%). The chain joins TRBV12-3 or TRBV12-4 to TRBJ1-2; 7 bases are a match to TRBD1. V was pared by 2 bases and J by 6 bases, with 6 bases of the junction left unmatched. This CDR3 comprises 14 residues. CDR3 protein: CASSLIQGSDGYTF. The CDR3 region has the DNA TGTGCCAGCAGTTTAATACAGGGGAGTGATGGCTACACCTTC.

This clonotype is medium-sized within its sample. The chain links TRBV12-3 or TRBV12-4 to TRBJ1-2; D gene unclear. V was shortened by 6 bases and J by 6 bases, with 17 bases between the two germline ends. The CDR3 totals 14 residues. The CDR3 sequence is CASRTSVVTNGYTF. CDR3 DNA: TGTGCCAGCAGGACATCGGTAGTCACCAATGGCTACACCTTC.

This clonotype was observed at least ten times. The genes are TRBV12-3 or TRBV12-4 and TRBJ1-2; D call uncertain. The CDR3 has 14 amino acids. Trimming shortened V by 5 bases and J by 4 bases, and 14 bases separated the two germline ends. The chain's CDR3 is CASSLSSNLYGYTF. The DNA of the CDR3 is TGTGCCAGCAGTCTCAGTTCTAACCTCTATGGCTACACCTTC.

This clonotype is categorized as medium-sized. The CDR3 loop is CASSPVSVLSYGYTF. For the CDR3, the DNA is TGTGCCAGCAGCCCCGTCAGCGTTTTAAGCTATGGCTACACCTTC. V usage is TRBV12-3 or TRBV12-4 and J usage is TRBJ1-2; D remains ambiguous. Between the trimmed V and J ends, which lost 6 bases and 4 bases, there was a span of 18 bases. The CDR3 consists of 15 residues.

By share, this clonotype counts as medium-sized. The gene calls are TRBV12-3 or TRBV12-4 and TRBJ1-2; no reliable D call. The CDR3 loop spans 11 amino acids. V gave up 3 bases and J gave up 6 bases, with 5 bases separating them. The CDR3 sequence is CASSFSHGYTF. Here the CDR3 DNA reads TGTGCCAGCAGTTTCTCTCATGGCTACACCTTC.

By share of the sample, this clonotype is medium-sized. The V call is TRBV12-3 or TRBV12-4, the J call TRBJ1-2; the D is unclear. The CDR3 has 13 amino acids. V was cut by 3 bases and J by 3 bases, with 8 bases left in between. The CDR3 reads CASSFREDYGYTF. CDR3 nucleotides: TGTGCCAGCAGTTTTAGGGAAGACTATGGCTACACCTTC.

This clonotype was picked up many times. The chain recombines TRBV12-3 or TRBV12-4 with TRBJ1-2; TRBD1 agrees at 10 bases. The CDR3 extends over 16 amino acids. Trimming took 6 bases from V and 4 from J; bases not matched to a gene: 11. The CDR3 sequence: CASSQPGTGVAYGYTF. CDR3 DNA: TGTGCCAGCAGCCAACCCGGGACAGGGGTGGCCTATGGCTACACCTTC.

This clonotype ranks as medium-sized. V is TRBV12-3 or TRBV12-4 and J is TRBJ1-2; TRBD1 might be the D (5 bases). This CDR3 is 13 amino acids long. V lost 2 bases to trimming and J lost 7 bases, with 11 bases between them. CDR3 amino acids: CASSLSQGGGYTF. In DNA, the CDR3 is TGTGCCAGCAGTTTATCGCAGGGAGGTGGCTACACCTTC.

This clonotype is medium-sized in the sample. The chain couples TRBV12-3 or TRBV12-4 to TRBJ1-2; no clear D. The CDR3 covers 14 residues. V gave up 6 bases and J gave up 2 bases, with 13 bases separating them. The CDR3 reads CASSFASGNYGYTF. The DNA for the CDR3 is TGTGCCAGCAGCTTTGCTTCTGGCAACTATGGCTACACCTTC.

This clonotype was seen a few times. The chain is built from TRBV12-3 or TRBV12-4 and TRBJ1-2; TRBD1 matches 8 bases. The CDR3 consists of 14 residues. The junction had 4 bases not matched to a gene; V was cut back by 4 bases and J by 3 bases. Written as DNA, the CDR3 is TGTGCCAGCAGTTCCGGACAGGGTCACTATGGCTACACCTTC. Encoded protein: CASSSGQGHYGYTF.